Below are 30 T cell receptor beta chains sequenced from a single sample in a study of cytomegalovirus exposure and HLA in healthy donors. Primers: 60 Vbeta forward and 13 Jbeta reverse. The protocol was immunoSEQ multiplex PCR, while the TCRdb copy is restricted to in-frame clones and leaves out a portion. The sample carries fewer than 150,000 clones, more than 60% recorded once. The sequenced sample consisted of PBMCs. These receptors were obtained from a woman between 40 and 50 years old in good health and CMV-seronegative.

The CDR3 here is CSVALSNMNTEAFF. In nucleotides, the CDR3 is TGCAGCGTCGCCTTGTCTAATATGAACACTGAAGCTTTCTTT. V and J are TRBV29-1 and TRBJ1-1; D uncertain. Germline CDR1 is SQVTM and CDR2 is ANQGSEA. The ends were cut back, 6 bases at V and 0 bases at J, with 14 bases in the middle. There are 14 residues in the CDR3.

The chain combines TRBV10-3 with TRBJ2-2; no clear D. Trimming took 2 bases from V and 1 from J, leaving 2 bases between them. Germline lookup yields CDR1 ENHRY and CDR2 SYGVKD. This CDR3 has 13 residues. The CDR3 loop is CAISELNTGELFF. CDR3 in DNA: TGTGCCATCAGTGAGCTGAACACCGGGGAGCTGTTTTTT.

This chain links TRBV30 with TRBJ1-5, with TRBD1 as a possible D gene (5 bases). Trimming removed 1 base at V and 0 bases at J, with 10 bases between. Germline V gene data show CDR1 as GTSNPN and CDR2 as SVGIG (reference sequence). The CDR3 is 15 amino acids. In DNA, the CDR3 is TGTGCCTGGAGTGGACAGTCTTATAGCAATCAGCCCCAGCATTTT. Protein product: CAWSGQSYSNQPQHF. Using reference TRBV30 and TRBJ1-5 for the parts outside the CDR3, the full variable domain is SQTIHQWPATLVQPVGSPLSLECTVEGTSNPNLYWYRQAAGRGLQLLFYSVGIGQISSEVPQNLSASRPQDRQFILSSKKLLLSDSGFYLCAWSGQSYSNQPQHFGDGTRLSIL.

This chain connects TRBV4-3 to TRBJ2-3; 16 positions match TRBD2. The CDR3 runs 16 residues. CDR1 LGHNA and CDR2 YSLEER come from the germline V gene. Unmatched junction bases numbered 9, after V lost 1 base and J lost 14 bases. CDR3 residues: CASSQGTGTSGGALYF. CDR3 sequence (DNA): TGCGCCAGCAGCCAAGGTACCGGGACTAGCGGGGGGGCCCTGTATTTT.

Only a few counts were recorded for this clone. The chain recombines TRBV7-3 with TRBJ2-3, with 11 bases aligning to TRBD2. The trim removed 5 bases at V and 5 bases at J, leaving 6 bases unmatched. CDR1 SGHTA and CDR2 FQGTGA come from the germline V gene. The CDR3 has 15 residues. The CDR3 region is CASSTGLAEQDTQYF. The CDR3 DNA reads TGTGCCAGCAGCACGGGACTAGCGGAACAAGATACGCAGTATTTT.

This clone was picked up a small number of times. Other DNA sequences in this sample translate to the same CDR3. The J gene is TRBJ2-6, the V gene TRBV4-3; TRBD1 might be the D (6 bases). This CDR3 has 16 amino acids. V was cut by 0 bases and J by 2 bases, with 8 bases left in between. Germline V CDR1 and CDR2: LGHNA, YSLEER. The CDR3 nucleotides read TGCGCCAGCAGCCAAGACAGGGGAACTGGGGCCAACGTCCTGACTTTC. Amino acid sequence: CASSQDRGTGANVLTF.

V usage is TRBV25-1 and J usage is TRBJ2-5; D is perhaps TRBD1 (6 bases). V lost 3 bases to trimming and J lost 4 bases, with 12 bases between them. Per the germline V gene, CDR1 is MGHDK and CDR2 is SYGVNS. CDR3 length equals 14 residues. For the CDR3, the DNA is TGTGCCAGCAGTGAGGGGTGGGGGCTAGAGACCCAGTACTTC. This gives the protein CASSEGWGLETQYF.

The chain combines TRBV2 with TRBJ1-6; D gene ambiguous. Trimming cost V 3 bases and J 8 bases, with 8 bases left between them. Per germline, CDR1 SNHLY and CDR2 FYNNEI. This CDR3 is 13 amino acids long. The CDR3 nucleotides read TGTGCCAGCAGTGACAGCGCCTATTCACCCCTCCACTTT. Its protein is CASSDSAYSPLHF.

The genes are TRBV4-1 and TRBJ2-7; 7 nucleotides align to TRBD1. Germline CDR1 is MGHRA and CDR2 is YSYEKL. The CDR3 spans 14 residues. V gave up 2 bases and J gave up 4 bases; unmatched junction bases: 5. CDR3 in amino acids: CASSQNRGQYEQYF. In nucleotides, the CDR3 is TGCGCCAGCAGCCAAAATCGGGGACAGTACGAGCAGTACTTC.

Concerning this clone itself: Relative to the germline gene, one junction end is altered; a read error may explain this. The chain links TRBV19 to TRBJ1-4; D unresolved. Germline loops: CDR1 LNHDA, CDR2 SQIVND (reference sequence). The CDR3 is 18 residues long. The CDR3 protein is CASSSRRLFSGANEKLFF. For the CDR3, the DNA is TGTGCCAGCAGTAGTAGACGTTTGTTTTCCGGAGCTAATGAAAAACTGTTTTTT.

The CDR3, as DNA: TGTGCCAGCAGTCCAAACTCCAGGGTCTACACCTTC. Protein product: CASSPNSRVYTF. This chain uses TRBV28 with TRBJ1-2; weak D call: TRBD1 (5 bases). Trimming pared 5 bases from V and 10 bases from J, leaving 14 bases between. Germline assignment: CDR1 MDHEN and CDR2 SYDVKM. The CDR3 runs 12 residues.

The chain couples TRBV15 to TRBJ2-7; 9 bases align to TRBD2. Trimming took 0 bases from V and 4 from J; bases not matched to a gene: 10. The CDR3 is made up of 17 amino acids. CDR1 is LNHNV, CDR2 YYDKDF, per germline (reference sequence). CDR3 DNA sequence: TGTGCCACCAGCAGAGATCAGTCGGCTAGCGGGGCTTACGAGCAGTACTTC. Amino acids: CATSRDQSASGAYEQYF.

This clone has a single count. This sequence joins TRBV7-3 and TRBJ1-1; D is uncertain. The CDR3 runs 13 residues. Germline assignment: CDR1 SGHTA and CDR2 FQGTGA. Deletions cut 2 bases from V and 1 base from J, with 5 bases between. CDR3 sequence: CASSLEQNTEAFF. The CDR3 DNA is TGTGCCAGCAGCTTAGAACAGAACACTGAAGCTTTCTTT.

In this sample, this clone turned up once. The chain uses TRBV4-3 and TRBJ2-7, with 9 nucleotides matching TRBD1. This CDR3 is built from 17 residues. J lost 3 bases, V lost 1 base, and 10 bases had no gene match. Germline assignment: CDR1 LGHNA and CDR2 YSLEER. The CDR3 nucleotides read TGCGCCAGCAGCCAAGCTTTGGGCGCGGACAGGGGCTACGAGCAGTACTTC. Residues: CASSQALGADRGYEQYF.

In this sample, this clone turned up once. The J gene is TRBJ2-5, the V gene TRBV27; D perhaps matches TRBD2 (6 bases). This CDR3 spans 17 amino acids. V was clipped by 5 bases and J by 2 bases, with 21 bases between them. CDR1 and CDR2 from the germline V gene are MNHEY and SMNVEV (reference sequence). The CDR3 DNA reads as TGTGCCAGCAGTGCACAACGGGACTCGCGGACTCAAGAGACCCAGTACTTC. It codes for CASSAQRDSRTQETQYF.

The chain employs TRBV7-9 and TRBJ1-2; tentative D call: TRBD1 (6 bases). The CDR3 totals 13 residues. CDR1 SEHNR and CDR2 FQNEAQ come from the germline V gene (reference sequence). The V end lost 2 bases, the J end lost 2 bases, and 6 bases lay between the germline ends. DNA for the CDR3: TGTGCCAGCAGCTTACAGGGGAACTATGGCTACACCTTC. Translated, it gives CASSLQGNYGYTF.

The rearrangement uses TRBV6-5 and TRBJ2-1; tentatively, D is TRBD1 (5 bases). The CDR3 is 14 amino acids. The V gene lost 5 bases and the J gene lost 9 bases, with 17 bases spanning the gap. Looked up from germline, CDR1 is MNHEY and CDR2 is SVGAGI. The CDR3 loop is CASSKLRVLGEQFF. The CDR3 region has the DNA TGTGCCAGCAGTAAGCTCAGGGTTTTGGGTGAGCAGTTCTTC.

The chain couples TRBV9 to TRBJ2-2, with D possibly TRBD2 on 5 matching bases. CDR1 SGDLS and CDR2 YYNGEE come from the germline V gene. Trimming left V 0 bases short and J 4 bases short, with 22 bases between. This CDR3 contains 19 residues. CDR3 in DNA: TGTGCCAGCAGCGTAGAACCCCAGTGGTGGGCTGAGGGCACCGGGGAGCTGTTTTTT. Protein: CASSVEPQWWAEGTGELFF.

Only one count was recorded for this clone. The junction and the germline gene differ at one end; a read error may be behind it. J is TRBJ2-7 and V is TRBV27, with TRBD2 identical over 7 bases. Germline V lookup: CDR1 MNHEY, CDR2 SMNVEV (reference sequence). The CDR3 runs to 14 residues. The CDR3 sequence: CASSLSGLSYEQYF. The CDR3 coding sequence is TGTGCCAGCAGTCTATCGGGACTATCCTACGAGCAGTACTTC.

This clone was seen once. The junction departs from germline at one end; a sequencing error may be responsible. This chain joins TRBV29-1 and TRBJ2-5; D gene uncertain. In germline, CDR1 is SQVTM, CDR2 ANQGSEA. The CDR3 has 14 amino acids. The CDR3 reads CSVEFSGDQETQYF. CDR3 bases: TGCAGCGTTGAATTCTCGGGTGACCAGGAGACCCAGTACTTC.

This chain joins TRBV21-1 and TRBJ2-2; the D call TRBD1 from the table was never checked on the DNA. TRBV21-1 is shown as a pseudogene. The CDR3 has 21 residues. The CDR3: CASSDRPGQGPNSANTGELFF. The CDR3 region has the DNA TGTGCCAGCAGCGACAGACCGGGACAGGGACCAAATTCCGCGAACACCGGGGAGCTGTTTTTT.

V is TRBV5-1 and J is TRBJ2-5, with TRBD1 matching 7 bases. Germline V lookup: CDR1 SGHRS, CDR2 YFSETQ. The CDR3 sequence is 15 residues long. V dropped 5 bases and J dropped 0; count of bases not matched to a gene: 7. DNA of the CDR3: TGCGCCAGCAGTACGATCGGACAGGACCAAGAGACCCAGTACTTC. Translation: CASSTIGQDQETQYF.

The chain recombines TRBV6-6 with TRBJ1-5; maybe TRBD1 (6 bases). Germline V gene data show CDR1 as MNHNY and CDR2 as SVGAGI (reference sequence). V dropped 5 bases and J dropped 4 bases, with 12 bases sitting between them. This CDR3 spans 14 amino acids. The CDR3 protein is CASSLTGENQPQHF. In DNA, the CDR3 is TGTGCCAGCAGTCTGACAGGAGAAAATCAGCCCCAGCATTTT.

This sequence joins TRBV7-3 and TRBJ2-7; D not certain. This CDR3 has 13 amino acids. Germline lookup yields CDR1 SGHTA and CDR2 FQGTGA. Trimming cost V 1 base and J 3 bases, with 7 bases left between them. The CDR3 nucleotides read TGTGCCAGCAGCTTAAAAGCGAGCTACGAGCAGTACTTC. Its translation: CASSLKASYEQYF. The entire variable domain, with the rest obtained from reference TRBV7-3 and TRBJ2-7, is as follows: GAGVSQTPSNKVTEKGKYVELRCDPISGHTALYWYRQSLGQGPEFLIYFQGTGAADDSGLPNDRFFAVRPEGSVSTLKIQRTERGDSAVYLCASSLKASYEQYFGPGTRLTVT.

The chain joins TRBV6-1 to TRBJ2-5, with D uncertain. Germline lookup yields CDR1 MNHNS and CDR2 SASEGT. This CDR3 has 13 residues. Deletions cut 4 bases from V and 5 bases from J, with 11 bases between. The DNA of the CDR3 is TGTGCCAGCAGTGTGGCATCATCTGAGACCCAGTACTTC. Translation gives CASSVASSETQYF.

This clone has a handful of counts. V gene TRBV19 combines with J gene TRBJ2-5, with 8 nucleotides matching TRBD2. Germline V gene lookup returns CDR1 LNHDA and CDR2 SQIVND (reference sequence). V trimming: 5 bases; J trimming: 7 bases; junction bases outside the gene matches: 9. There are 14 residues in the CDR3. This chain's CDR3 is CASSAGLASRTQYF. The CDR3 DNA reads TGTGCCAGTAGTGCCGGACTAGCCTCAAGGACCCAGTACTTC.

The chain has TRBV5-1 and TRBJ2-1; 11 nucleotides align to TRBD2. Germline lookup yields CDR1 SGHRS and CDR2 YFSETQ. V dropped 2 bases and J dropped 9; count of bases not matched to a gene: 7. The length of the CDR3 is 15 residues. The CDR3 DNA sequence: TGCGCCAGCAGCTTAACTAGCGGGGGCTTCTCTGAGCAGTTCTTC. It encodes CASSLTSGGFSEQFF.

The chain combines TRBV25-1 with TRBJ2-1, with TRBD1 matching 11 bases. This CDR3 has 15 amino acids. Germline V gene sequence: CDR1 MGHDK, CDR2 SYGVNS. Trimming took 5 bases from V and 5 from J; bases not matched to a gene: 5. The CDR3 protein is CASSSPGQGDNEQFF. CDR3 nucleotides: TGTGCCAGCAGTTCCCCGGGACAGGGGGACAATGAGCAGTTCTTC. Combining the CDR3 with reference TRBV25-1 and TRBJ2-1 gives the whole variable domain EADIYQTPRYLVIGTGKKITLECSQTMGHDKMYWYQQDPGMELHLIHYSYGVNSTEKGDLSSESTVSRIRTEHFPLTLESARPSHTSQYLCASSSPGQGDNEQFFGPGTRLTVL.

CDR3 DNA sequence: TGTGCCATTAGCGGAGAGGGGGCGGGAAATGAGCAGTTCTTC. This sequence encodes CAISGEGAGNEQFF. The chain uses TRBV10-3 and TRBJ2-1; a possible D gene is TRBD1 (7 bases). Germline V gene lookup returns CDR1 ENHRY and CDR2 SYGVKD. V was trimmed by 9 bases and J by 7 bases, leaving 19 bases between them. CDR3 length: 14 residues.

The chain joins TRBV10-3 to TRBJ1-3; 7 bases line up with TRBD1. The J segment lost 2 bases and the V segment lost 0 bases, leaving 7 bases of the junction unmatched. The CDR3 spans 17 residues. Germline loops: CDR1 ENHRY, CDR2 SYGVKD. CDR3 in DNA: TGTGCCATCAGTGAGTCGAGGGACAGCACTCCTGGAAACACCATATATTTT. This gives the protein CAISESRDSTPGNTIYF.